The rows below give T cell receptor beta chains drawn from one sample of a study of cytomegalovirus exposure and HLA in healthy donors. The repertoire was sequenced with immunoSEQ multiplex PCR; TCRdb's copy has only in-frame clones and lacks some. The table records 120,000 to 150,000 clones, less than 9.5% of them present only once. Sequences were obtained from PBMCs. These receptors were taken from a male donor in good health and CMV-seronegative. Both conserved end residues are trimmed from each CDR3. Fields, in order: CDR3 protein, V gene, J gene, CDR3 length.

cdr3_aa: ASSQDGRVSYGYT; v_call: TRBV4-1; j_call: TRBJ1-2; cdr3_length: 13
cdr3_aa: ASSLGQLNTEAF; v_call: TRBV28; j_call: TRBJ1-1; cdr3_length: 12
cdr3_aa: ASSVGGDRGNTEAF; v_call: TRBV4-1; j_call: TRBJ1-1; cdr3_length: 14
cdr3_aa: ASSQARQGDGQY; v_call: TRBV4-2; j_call: TRBJ2-3; cdr3_length: 12
cdr3_aa: ASSYSATGDYGYT; v_call: TRBV6-5; j_call: TRBJ1-2; cdr3_length: 13
cdr3_aa: ASSLIADSPYNEQF; v_call: TRBV28; j_call: TRBJ2-1; cdr3_length: 14
cdr3_aa: ASSYEATGRSYEQY; v_call: TRBV6-6; j_call: TRBJ2-7; cdr3_length: 14
cdr3_aa: ASSLGGWRSDTDTQY; v_call: TRBV5-1; j_call: TRBJ2-3; cdr3_length: 15
cdr3_aa: ASSYGQGFNSPLH; v_call: TRBV6-5; j_call: TRBJ1-6; cdr3_length: 13
cdr3_aa: ASSPATGINEKLF; v_call: TRBV6-5; j_call: TRBJ1-4; cdr3_length: 13
cdr3_aa: ASSYGLAVTYEQY; v_call: TRBV27; j_call: TRBJ2-7; cdr3_length: 13
cdr3_aa: ASSLSWREQF; v_call: TRBV7-2; j_call: TRBJ2-1; cdr3_length: 10
cdr3_aa: ASSSQEQGWEETQY; v_call: TRBV5-1; j_call: TRBJ2-5; cdr3_length: 14
cdr3_aa: ASSLWGSTGYGYT; v_call: TRBV28; j_call: TRBJ1-2; cdr3_length: 13
cdr3_aa: ASSLVAGNTDTQY; v_call: TRBV5-1; j_call: TRBJ2-3; cdr3_length: 13
cdr3_aa: ASSLRDRTYEQY; v_call: TRBV7-9; j_call: TRBJ2-7; cdr3_length: 12
cdr3_aa: ASTRSTGDLYGYT; v_call: TRBV6-5; j_call: TRBJ1-2; cdr3_length: 13
cdr3_aa: ASSLGTGSYGYT; v_call: TRBV28; j_call: TRBJ1-2; cdr3_length: 12
cdr3_aa: ASSHTRDSDYEQY; v_call: TRBV4-3; j_call: TRBJ2-7; cdr3_length: 13
cdr3_aa: ASSIGAGLGETQY; v_call: TRBV19; j_call: TRBJ2-5; cdr3_length: 13
cdr3_aa: ASSFRGPSNQPQH; v_call: TRBV28; j_call: TRBJ1-5; cdr3_length: 13
cdr3_aa: ASSRTGSWDQPQH; v_call: TRBV5-1; j_call: TRBJ1-5; cdr3_length: 13
cdr3_aa: ASSEAKTSGITDTQY; v_call: TRBV2; j_call: TRBJ2-3; cdr3_length: 15
cdr3_aa: ASSLGLRYYEQY; v_call: TRBV5-8; j_call: TRBJ2-7; cdr3_length: 12
cdr3_aa: ASSSSFGGEKTQY; v_call: TRBV28; j_call: TRBJ2-5; cdr3_length: 13
cdr3_aa: ATSIGGLGQPQH; v_call: TRBV15; j_call: TRBJ1-5; cdr3_length: 12
cdr3_aa: ASSLSGMANQPQH; v_call: TRBV28; j_call: TRBJ1-5; cdr3_length: 13
cdr3_aa: PGLAGRAPTGELF; v_call: TRBV28; j_call: TRBJ2-2; cdr3_length: 13
cdr3_aa: AWSVGGSSYEQY; v_call: TRBV30; j_call: TRBJ2-7; cdr3_length: 12
cdr3_aa: ASSIDSHSNQPQH; v_call: TRBV19; j_call: TRBJ1-5; cdr3_length: 13
cdr3_aa: ASSSGLEETQY; v_call: TRBV18; j_call: TRBJ2-5; cdr3_length: 11
cdr3_aa: ASSTIRGEQETQY; v_call: TRBV5-6; j_call: TRBJ2-5; cdr3_length: 13
cdr3_aa: ASSLTGFGDGYT; v_call: TRBV27; j_call: TRBJ1-2; cdr3_length: 12
cdr3_aa: ASSFGAGGGYEQY; v_call: TRBV7-3; j_call: TRBJ2-7; cdr3_length: 13
cdr3_aa: ASSHLGQMDTEAF; v_call: TRBV25-1; j_call: TRBJ1-1; cdr3_length: 13
cdr3_aa: ASSSTSGTLSGANVLT; v_call: TRBV5-1; j_call: TRBJ2-6; cdr3_length: 16
cdr3_aa: ASSVAASGGTYEQF; v_call: TRBV9; j_call: TRBJ2-1; cdr3_length: 14
cdr3_aa: ASSLTGGTGELF; v_call: TRBV7-9; j_call: TRBJ2-2; cdr3_length: 12
cdr3_aa: ASSSGGSGNTIY; v_call: TRBV5-1; j_call: TRBJ1-3; cdr3_length: 12
cdr3_aa: ASSRRTSGTVADTQY; v_call: TRBV11-2; j_call: TRBJ2-3; cdr3_length: 15
cdr3_aa: ASSQGQGAFNSPLH; v_call: TRBV4-1; j_call: TRBJ1-6; cdr3_length: 14
cdr3_aa: ASSGLAVGDGNTIY; v_call: TRBV10-2; j_call: TRBJ1-3; cdr3_length: 14
cdr3_aa: ASSGRGNEKLF; v_call: TRBV2; j_call: TRBJ1-4; cdr3_length: 11
cdr3_aa: ASSSFSETQY; v_call: TRBV6-6; j_call: TRBJ2-5; cdr3_length: 10
cdr3_aa: SGEGQEEGNTQY; v_call: TRBV29-1; j_call: TRBJ2-3; cdr3_length: 12
cdr3_aa: ASNVEGQGKLGNQPQH; v_call: TRBV19; j_call: TRBJ1-5; cdr3_length: 16
cdr3_aa: ASRLNEGGPTEAF; v_call: TRBV5-5; j_call: TRBJ1-1; cdr3_length: 13
cdr3_aa: ASSQDQGTYEQY; v_call: TRBV4-3; j_call: TRBJ2-7; cdr3_length: 12
cdr3_aa: ATSGGRNSNQPQH; v_call: TRBV28; j_call: TRBJ1-5; cdr3_length: 13
cdr3_aa: ASSQKRGGTPGQNTGELF; v_call: TRBV4-3; j_call: TRBJ2-2; cdr3_length: 18
cdr3_aa: ASSYGTGETQY; v_call: TRBV2; j_call: TRBJ2-5; cdr3_length: 11
cdr3_aa: ASRQGGTGELF; v_call: TRBV19; j_call: TRBJ2-2; cdr3_length: 11
cdr3_aa: ASSLPETPSEQF; v_call: TRBV5-1; j_call: NA; cdr3_length: 12
cdr3_aa: ASSLAAALEETQY; v_call: TRBV5-6; j_call: TRBJ2-5; cdr3_length: 13
cdr3_aa: AISGQAPNEKLF; v_call: TRBV10-3; j_call: TRBJ1-4; cdr3_length: 12